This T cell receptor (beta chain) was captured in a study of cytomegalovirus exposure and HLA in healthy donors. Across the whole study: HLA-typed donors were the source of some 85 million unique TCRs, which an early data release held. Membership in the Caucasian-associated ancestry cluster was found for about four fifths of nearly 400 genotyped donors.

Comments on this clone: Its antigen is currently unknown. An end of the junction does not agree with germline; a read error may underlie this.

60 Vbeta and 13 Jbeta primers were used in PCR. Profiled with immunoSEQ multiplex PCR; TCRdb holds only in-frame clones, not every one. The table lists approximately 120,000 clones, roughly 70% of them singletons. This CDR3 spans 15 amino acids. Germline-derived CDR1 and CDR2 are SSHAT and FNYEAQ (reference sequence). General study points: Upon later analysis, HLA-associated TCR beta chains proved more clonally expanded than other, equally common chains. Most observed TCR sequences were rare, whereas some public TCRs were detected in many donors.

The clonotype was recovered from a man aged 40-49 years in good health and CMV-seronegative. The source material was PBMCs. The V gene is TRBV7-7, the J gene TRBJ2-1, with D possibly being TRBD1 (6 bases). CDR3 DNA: TGTGCTAGCAGCTTAGACAGGAGCTCCTACAATGAGCAGTTCTTC. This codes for CASSLDRSSYNEQFF.